Listed below are T cell receptor beta chains from one sample, sequenced in a study of blood T cell repertoires in COVID-19. The data were produced by immunoSEQ multiplex PCR, yet TCRdb's version contains in-frame clones alone and is incomplete. The sample includes over 120,000 clones, 87% of them seen just once. The sample consisted of peripheral blood. These receptors all stem from a middle-aged man who had recovered from COVID-19. The CDR3 runs from the conserved cysteine through the conserved F or W. Each record gives: J gene, V gene, clone size, CDR3 protein. The size of a clone is reported for some rows only, either as once, few or many, or as a class for expanded clones.

J gene: TRBJ1-1
V gene: TRBV7-2
clone size: NA
CDR3 protein: CASSLEGRGAFEAFF

J gene: TRBJ1-2
V gene: TRBV5-6
clone size: NA
CDR3 protein: CASSENTGNYGYTF

J gene: TRBJ1-2
V gene: TRBV29-1
clone size: NA
CDR3 protein: CSVETPGSYGYTF

J gene: TRBJ1-1
V gene: TRBV6-5
clone size: NA
CDR3 protein: CASSTGTGNAEAFF

J gene: TRBJ1-2
V gene: TRBV4-3
clone size: NA
CDR3 protein: CASSQNDRARVYGYTF

J gene: TRBJ1-6
V gene: TRBV5-1
clone size: NA
CDR3 protein: CASSFNRERGSPLHF

J gene: TRBJ2-5
V gene: TRBV5-1
clone size: NA
CDR3 protein: CASSLTPPGGHRTQYF

J gene: TRBJ1-5
V gene: TRBV7-9
clone size: NA
CDR3 protein: CASSPSSNQPQHF

J gene: TRBJ1-3
V gene: TRBV29-1
clone size: NA
CDR3 protein: CSAGTGGSGNTIYF

J gene: TRBJ1-2
V gene: TRBV2
clone size: few
CDR3 protein: CASSDPPTGVSAIGGYTF

J gene: TRBJ2-3
V gene: TRBV19
clone size: NA
CDR3 protein: CASSASRGGDTQYF

J gene: TRBJ2-2
V gene: TRBV7-2
clone size: NA
CDR3 protein: CASGVAEAGELFF

J gene: TRBJ2-1
V gene: TRBV4-2
clone size: NA
CDR3 protein: CASSQVIAGGIYNEQFF

J gene: TRBJ1-3
V gene: TRBV19
clone size: NA
CDR3 protein: CASSIVVGSGNTIYF

J gene: TRBJ2-7
V gene: TRBV12-3/TRBV12-4
clone size: NA
CDR3 protein: CASSLMREGEQYF

J gene: TRBJ2-3
V gene: TRBV4-1
clone size: NA
CDR3 protein: CASSPIAGVSTDTQYF

J gene: TRBJ2-3
V gene: TRBV7-2
clone size: NA
CDR3 protein: CASSLGGGVIDTQYF

J gene: TRBJ2-7
V gene: TRBV27
clone size: NA
CDR3 protein: CASSTSDRGHEQYF

J gene: TRBJ1-2
V gene: TRBV3-1/TRBV3-2
clone size: NA
CDR3 protein: CASSQERAFGYTF

J gene: TRBJ2-7
V gene: TRBV18
clone size: NA
CDR3 protein: CASSPQRDVTYEQYF